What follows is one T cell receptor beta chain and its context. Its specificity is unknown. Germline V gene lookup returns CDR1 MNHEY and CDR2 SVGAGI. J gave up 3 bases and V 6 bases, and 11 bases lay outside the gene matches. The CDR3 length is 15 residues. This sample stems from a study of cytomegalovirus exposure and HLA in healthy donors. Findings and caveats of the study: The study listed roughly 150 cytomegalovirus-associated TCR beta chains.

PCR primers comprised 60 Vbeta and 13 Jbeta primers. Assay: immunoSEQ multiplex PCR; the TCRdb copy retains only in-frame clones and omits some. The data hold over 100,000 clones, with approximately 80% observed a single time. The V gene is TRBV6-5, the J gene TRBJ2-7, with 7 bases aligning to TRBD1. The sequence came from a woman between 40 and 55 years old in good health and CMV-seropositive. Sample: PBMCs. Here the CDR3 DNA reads TGTGCCAGCAGCCCTAGAACAGGGGCGAACTACGAGCAGTACTTC. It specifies CASSPRTGANYEQYF.